The rows below give T cell receptor beta chains drawn from one sample of a study of T cell repertoires in cytomegalovirus infection. Each CDR3 protein is one row after TCRdb ran MiXCR on the reads. The sample holds roughly 100,000 distinct CDR3 sequences, 16% seen once. The sequencing sample was made of PBMCs. The receptors here all came from a human donor in good health (CMV status not recorded). Some clones in this sample may be carry-over from other donors' samples. Both conserved end residues are part of each CDR3. Each record gives: V gene, D gene, CDR3 protein. A D gene is named only where the DNA matches it firmly.

TRBV5-1	.	CASKGEQSYNEQFF
TRBV14	.	CASSHVGPQETQYF
TRBV7-2	.	CASSGRAYEQYF
TRBV25-1	.	CATRDNEQFF
TRBV2	TRBD2	CASSQRGLGVAQYF
TRBV14	.	CASSPLRYGVYEQYF
TRBV25-1	TRBD1	CASSDKISGQTREGNTIYF
TRBV6-1	.	CASSEEDETQYF
TRBV7-2	TRBD1	CASSFPSFLGQGSNEQFF
TRBV20-1	TRBD1	CSAGDSRSMNTEAFF
TRBV7-2	.	CASSLHQGGFYEQYF
TRBV7-2	.	CASSFSLQRVGTEAFF
TRBV25-1	.	CASSEWYLGRSETQYF
TRBV7-2	.	CASSQGAGSGTDTQYF
TRBV19	.	CASSPFRTVAQNTEAFF
TRBV2	.	CASSEEGVGNQPQHF
TRBV20-1	TRBD1	CSASGQGGIGNQPQHF
TRBV19	.	CASSIRVRGRDTQYF
TRBV12-5	.	CASAPGRGSYNEQFF
TRBV5-4	.	CASSFTLGTLGFYNEQFF
TRBV9	.	CASSVITDTEAFF
TRBV7-2	TRBD1	CASSFAGGAGTDTQYF
TRBV19	.	CASSGDTDTQYF
TRBV13	TRBD1	CASSDRTGGKNEKLFF
TRBV7-9	TRBD1	CASRPRGPNYGYTF
TRBV7-2	.	CASSLEGQGRTEAFF
TRBV12-3/TRBV12-4	.	CASTGSDTQYF
TRBV7-3	.	CASARLRTDTQYF
TRBV7-2	.	CASTKQGKDTVAFF
TRBV7-2	TRBD2	CASSLRTSGGGKNIQYF
TRBV7-3	TRBD2	CASSLTPGGKSVLTF
TRBV10-2	.	CASGRQAEQYF
TRBV7-8	.	CASTSFPRASSYEQYF
TRBV7-2	.	CASSLDRGGFEQYF
TRBV6-2/TRBV6-3	TRBD2	CASSYRGSGAGGPSSYNEQFF
TRBV28	TRBD1	CASSLRTGYNEKLFF
TRBV5-1	.	CASSLETLKETQYF
TRBV15	.	CATSPGLSQETQYF
TRBV6-2/TRBV6-3	.	CASRKDSYTEAFF
TRBV29-1	.	CSVTDSGELFF
TRBV6-6	.	CASTPAPNQPQHF
TRBV7-2	.	CASRLADAGDQYF